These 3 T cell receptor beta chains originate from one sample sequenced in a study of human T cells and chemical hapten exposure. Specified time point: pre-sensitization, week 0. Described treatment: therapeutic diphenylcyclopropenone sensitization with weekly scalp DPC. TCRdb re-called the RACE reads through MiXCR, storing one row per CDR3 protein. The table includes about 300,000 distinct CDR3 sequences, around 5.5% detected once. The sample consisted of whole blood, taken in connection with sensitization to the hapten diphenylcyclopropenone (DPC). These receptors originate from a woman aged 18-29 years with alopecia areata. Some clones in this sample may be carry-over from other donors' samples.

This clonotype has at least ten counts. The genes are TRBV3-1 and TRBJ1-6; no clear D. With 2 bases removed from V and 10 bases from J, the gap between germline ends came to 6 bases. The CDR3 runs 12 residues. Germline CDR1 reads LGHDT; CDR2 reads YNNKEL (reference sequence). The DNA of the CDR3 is TGTGCCAGCAGCCAAATTAGGTCACCCCTCCACTTT. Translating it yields CASSQIRSPLHF.

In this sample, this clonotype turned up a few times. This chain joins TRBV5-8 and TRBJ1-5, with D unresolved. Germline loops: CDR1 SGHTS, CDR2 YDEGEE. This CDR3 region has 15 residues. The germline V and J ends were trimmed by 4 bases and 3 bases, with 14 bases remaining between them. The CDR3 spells CASSHGRVFNQPQHF. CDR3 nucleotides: TGTGCCAGCAGCCACGGACGGGTATTCAATCAGCCCCAGCATTTT.

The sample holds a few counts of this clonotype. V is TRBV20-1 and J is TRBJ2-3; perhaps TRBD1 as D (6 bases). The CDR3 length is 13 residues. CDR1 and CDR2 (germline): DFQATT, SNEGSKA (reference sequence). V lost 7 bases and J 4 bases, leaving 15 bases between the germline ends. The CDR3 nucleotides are TGCAGTGTCCTACAGACAGGATCAGATACGCAGTATTTT. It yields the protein CSVLQTGSDTQYF.